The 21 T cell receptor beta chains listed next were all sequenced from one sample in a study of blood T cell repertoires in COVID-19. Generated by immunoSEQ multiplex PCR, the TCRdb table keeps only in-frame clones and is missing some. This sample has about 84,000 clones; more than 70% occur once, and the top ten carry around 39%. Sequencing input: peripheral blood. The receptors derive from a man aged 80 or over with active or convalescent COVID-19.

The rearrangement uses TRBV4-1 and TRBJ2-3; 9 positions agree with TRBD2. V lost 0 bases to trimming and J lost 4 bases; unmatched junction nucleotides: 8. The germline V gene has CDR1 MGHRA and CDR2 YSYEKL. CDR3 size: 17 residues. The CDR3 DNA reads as TGCGCCAGCAGCCAAGATAGGCGCGGGGGGGCCCCAGATACGCAGTATTTT. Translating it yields CASSQDRRGGAPDTQYF.

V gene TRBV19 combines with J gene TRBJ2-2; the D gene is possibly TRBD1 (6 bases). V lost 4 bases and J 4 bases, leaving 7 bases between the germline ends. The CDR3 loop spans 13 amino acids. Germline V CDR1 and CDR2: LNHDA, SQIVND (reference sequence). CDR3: CASSTQGTGELFF. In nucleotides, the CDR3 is TGTGCCAGTAGTACACAGGGCACCGGGGAGCTGTTTTTT.

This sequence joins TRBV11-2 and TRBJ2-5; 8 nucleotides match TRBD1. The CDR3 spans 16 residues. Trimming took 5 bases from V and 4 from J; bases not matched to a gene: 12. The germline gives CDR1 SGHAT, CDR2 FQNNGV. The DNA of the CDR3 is TGTGCCAGCAGCCAACTCAGGGGGCCTCCCCCAGAGACCCAGTACTTC. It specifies CASSQLRGPPPETQYF.

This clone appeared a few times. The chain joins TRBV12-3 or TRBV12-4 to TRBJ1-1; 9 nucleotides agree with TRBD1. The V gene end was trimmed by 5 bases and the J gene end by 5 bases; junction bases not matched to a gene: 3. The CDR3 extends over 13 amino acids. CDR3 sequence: CASSPGQGTEAFF. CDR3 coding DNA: TGTGCCAGCAGTCCGGGACAGGGAACTGAAGCTTTCTTT.

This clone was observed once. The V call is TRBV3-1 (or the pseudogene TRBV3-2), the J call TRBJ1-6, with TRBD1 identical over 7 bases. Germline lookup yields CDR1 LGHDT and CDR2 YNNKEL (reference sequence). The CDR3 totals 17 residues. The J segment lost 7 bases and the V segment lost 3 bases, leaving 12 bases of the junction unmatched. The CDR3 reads CASSQEGRGGWNSPLHF. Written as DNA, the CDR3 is TGTGCCAGCAGCCAGGAGGGCCGAGGGGGCTGGAATTCACCCCTCCACTTT.

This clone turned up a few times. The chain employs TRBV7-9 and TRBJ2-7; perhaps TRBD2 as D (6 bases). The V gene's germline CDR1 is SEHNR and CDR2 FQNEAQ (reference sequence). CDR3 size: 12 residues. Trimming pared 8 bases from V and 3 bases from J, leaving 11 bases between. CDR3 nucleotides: TGTGCCAGCGGTAAGGACTACTACGAGCAGTACTTC. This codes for CASGKDYYEQYF. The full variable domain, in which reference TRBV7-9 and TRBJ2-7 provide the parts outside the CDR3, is DTGVSQNPRHKITKRGQNVTFRCDPISEHNRLYWYRQTLGQGPEFLTYFQNEAQLEKSRLLSDRFSAERPKGSFSTLEIQRTEQGDSAMYLCASGKDYYEQYFGPGTRLTVT.

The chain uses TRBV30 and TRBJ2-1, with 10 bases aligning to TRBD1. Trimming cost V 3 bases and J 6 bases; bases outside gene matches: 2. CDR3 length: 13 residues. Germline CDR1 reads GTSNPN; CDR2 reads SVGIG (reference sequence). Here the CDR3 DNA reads TGTGCCTGGAGCCGGGACAGGGGCAATGAGCAGTTCTTC. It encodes CAWSRDRGNEQFF.

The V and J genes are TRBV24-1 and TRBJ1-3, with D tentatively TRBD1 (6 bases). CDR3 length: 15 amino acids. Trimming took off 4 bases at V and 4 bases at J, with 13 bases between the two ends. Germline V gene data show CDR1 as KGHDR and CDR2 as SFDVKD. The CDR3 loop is CATSDAGEGGNTIYF. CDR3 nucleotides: TGTGCCACCAGTGACGCAGGGGAAGGCGGAAACACCATATATTTT.

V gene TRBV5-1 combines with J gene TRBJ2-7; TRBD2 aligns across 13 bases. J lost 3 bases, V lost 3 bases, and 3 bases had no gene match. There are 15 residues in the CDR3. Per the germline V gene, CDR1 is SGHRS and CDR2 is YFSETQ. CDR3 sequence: CASSWTSGSFYEQYF. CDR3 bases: TGCGCCAGCAGCTGGACTAGCGGGAGTTTCTACGAGCAGTACTTC.

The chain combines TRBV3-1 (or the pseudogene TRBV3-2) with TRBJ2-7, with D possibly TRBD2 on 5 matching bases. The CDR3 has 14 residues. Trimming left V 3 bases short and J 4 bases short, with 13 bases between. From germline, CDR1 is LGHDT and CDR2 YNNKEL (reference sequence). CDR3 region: CASSQVRRRYEQYF. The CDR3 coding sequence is TGTGCCAGCAGCCAGGTGCGGCGGAGGTACGAGCAGTACTTC.

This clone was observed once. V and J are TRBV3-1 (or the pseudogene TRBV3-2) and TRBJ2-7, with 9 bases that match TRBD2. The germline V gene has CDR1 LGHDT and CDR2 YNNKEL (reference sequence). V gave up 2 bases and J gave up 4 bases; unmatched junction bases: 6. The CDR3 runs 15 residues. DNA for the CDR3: TGTGCCAGCAGCCAACGGACTAGCGCGCCTTACGAGCAGTACTTC. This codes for CASSQRTSAPYEQYF.

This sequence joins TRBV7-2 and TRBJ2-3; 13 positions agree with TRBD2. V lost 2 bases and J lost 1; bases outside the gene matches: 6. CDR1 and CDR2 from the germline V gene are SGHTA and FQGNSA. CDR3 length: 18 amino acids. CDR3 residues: CASSLPPGTSGGTDTQYF. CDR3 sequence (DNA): TGTGCCAGCAGCTTACCCCCTGGGACTAGCGGGGGCACAGATACGCAGTATTTT.

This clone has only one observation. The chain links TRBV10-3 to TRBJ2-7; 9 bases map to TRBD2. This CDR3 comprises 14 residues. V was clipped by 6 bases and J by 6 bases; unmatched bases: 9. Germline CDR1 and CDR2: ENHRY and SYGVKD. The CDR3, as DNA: TGTGCCATCAGGACATCGGGACTAGCAAGCGAGCAGTACTTC. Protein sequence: CAIRTSGLASEQYF.

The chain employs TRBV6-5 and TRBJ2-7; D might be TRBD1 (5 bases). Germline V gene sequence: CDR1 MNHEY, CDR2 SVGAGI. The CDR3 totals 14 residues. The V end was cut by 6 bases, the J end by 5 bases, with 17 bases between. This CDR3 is CASRPDFSRDEQYF. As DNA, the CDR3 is TGTGCCAGCAGGCCGGATTTCTCCAGGGACGAGCAGTACTTC.

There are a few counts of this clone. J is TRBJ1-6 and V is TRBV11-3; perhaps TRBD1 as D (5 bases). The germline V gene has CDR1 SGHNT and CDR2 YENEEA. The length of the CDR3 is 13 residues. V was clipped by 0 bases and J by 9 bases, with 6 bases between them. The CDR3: CASSLEGGSPLHF. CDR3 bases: TGTGCCAGCAGCTTAGAGGGGGGTTCACCCCTCCACTTT.

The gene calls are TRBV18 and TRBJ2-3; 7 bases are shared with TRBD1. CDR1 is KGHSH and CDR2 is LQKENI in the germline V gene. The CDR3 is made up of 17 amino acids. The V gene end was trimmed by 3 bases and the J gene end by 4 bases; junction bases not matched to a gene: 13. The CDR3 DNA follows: TGTGCCAGCTCACCCCCAGTAGGGGACAGTGGGGCAGATACGCAGTATTTT. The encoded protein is CASSPPVGDSGADTQYF.

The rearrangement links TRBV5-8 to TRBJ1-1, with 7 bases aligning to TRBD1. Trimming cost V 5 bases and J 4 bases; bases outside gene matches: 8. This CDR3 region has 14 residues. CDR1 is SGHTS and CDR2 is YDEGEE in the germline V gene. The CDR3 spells CASRARGGVTEAFF. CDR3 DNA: TGTGCCAGCAGGGCAAGAGGGGGCGTCACTGAAGCTTTCTTT. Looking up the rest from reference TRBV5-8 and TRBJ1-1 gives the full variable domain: EAGVTQSPTHLIKTRGQQATLRCSPISGHTSVYWYQQALGLGLQFLLWYDEGEERNRGNFPPRFSGRQFPNYSSELNVNALELEDSALYLCASRARGGVTEAFFGQGTRLTVV.

The CDR3 is CASSYPRGSPNIQYF. CDR3 in DNA: TGTGCCAGCAGTTACCCGCGGGGCAGCCCAAACATTCAGTACTTC. The V and J genes are TRBV6-2 or TRBV6-3 and TRBJ2-4; a possible D gene is TRBD2 (6 bases). Trimming removed 2 bases from V and 6 bases from J, with 14 bases in between. Germline V CDR1 and CDR2: MNHEY, SVGEGT. The CDR3 is 15 amino acids.

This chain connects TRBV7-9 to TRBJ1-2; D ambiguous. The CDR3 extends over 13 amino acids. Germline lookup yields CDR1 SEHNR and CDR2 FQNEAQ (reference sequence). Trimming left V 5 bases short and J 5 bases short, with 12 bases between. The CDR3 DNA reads TGTGCCAGCAGCCAGCGAACGGCGTATGGCTACACCTTC. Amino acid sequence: CASSQRTAYGYTF.

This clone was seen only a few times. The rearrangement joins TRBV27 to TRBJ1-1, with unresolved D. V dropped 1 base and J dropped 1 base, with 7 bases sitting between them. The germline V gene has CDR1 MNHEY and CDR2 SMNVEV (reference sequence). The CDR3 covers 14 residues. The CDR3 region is CASSLFGRNTEAFF. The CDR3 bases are TGTGCCAGCAGTTTATTTGGGAGGAACACTGAAGCTTTCTTT.

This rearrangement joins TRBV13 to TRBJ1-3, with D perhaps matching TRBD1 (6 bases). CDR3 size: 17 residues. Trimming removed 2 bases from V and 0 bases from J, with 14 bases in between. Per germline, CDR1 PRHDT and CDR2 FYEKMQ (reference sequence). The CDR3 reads CASSLFWTETSGNTIYF. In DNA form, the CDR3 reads TGTGCCAGCAGCTTATTCTGGACAGAGACCTCTGGAAACACCATATATTTT.